This T cell receptor (beta chain) came from a study of T cells in tuberculosis. Study-wide background: CD1B tetramers identified T cells specific for mycobacterial lipid GMM. A South African cohort included IGRA-negative adolescents, latently infected IGRA-positive adolescents and adults with active tuberculosis.

There are 16 residues in the CDR3. V dropped 2 bases and J dropped 10; count of bases not matched to a gene: 11. From germline, CDR1 is MNHNS and CDR2 SASEGT. Produced via immunoSEQ multiplex PCR; TCRdb's table is partial and in-frame only. The sample lists under 50,000 clones, 95% occurring once. The origin of this receptor is a donor aged 10 to 29 with latent tuberculosis or without tuberculosis infection. The chain joins TRBV6-1 to TRBJ2-2; 9 positions agree with TRBD2. The specimen was PBMCs. Here the CDR3 reads CASSESLAGPTQELFF. The CDR3 nucleotides are TGTGCCAGCAGTGAATCCCTAGCGGGACCCACCCAGGAGCTGTTTTTT.